The rows below give T cell receptor beta chains drawn from one sample of a study of T cells in Graves' hyperthyroidism and ophthalmopathy. TCRdb passed the multiplex PCR reads through MiXCR, listing each CDR3 protein once. The sample has around 520,000 distinct CDR3 sequences; 12% to 15% are singletons. The sample consisted of blood. The origin of the receptors is a woman aged 40-49 years with Graves' hyperthyroidism. CDR3s include the opening cysteine and the closing phenylalanine or tryptophan. Fields, in order: V gene, J gene, clone size, D gene, CDR3 protein, CDR3 DNA. D genes are given only for firm matches. Sizes are listed as once, few or many counts, or a class when the clone is expanded.

v_call: TRBV13
j_call: TRBJ1-2
clone_size: many
d_call: -
cdr3_aa: CASSYRDEANYGYTF
cdr3_nt: TGTGCCAGCAGCTATCGGGACGAAGCGAACTATGGCTACACCTTC

v_call: TRBV14
j_call: TRBJ2-1
clone_size: many
d_call: -
cdr3_aa: CASSQETAGLFPGYNEQFF
cdr3_nt: TGTGCCAGCAGCCAAGAGACGGCGGGCCTGTTCCCCGGGTACAATGAGCAGTTCTTC

v_call: TRBV20-1
j_call: TRBJ2-7
clone_size: many
d_call: TRBD1
cdr3_aa: CSAPGQGRWQYF
cdr3_nt: TGCAGTGCTCCCGGACAGGGAAGGTGGCAGTACTTC

v_call: TRBV20-1
j_call: TRBJ1-5
clone_size: many
d_call: -
cdr3_aa: CSVPYRGSNQPQHF
cdr3_nt: TGCAGTGTACCCTATAGGGGTAGCAATCAGCCCCAGCATTTT

v_call: TRBV7-9
j_call: TRBJ1-2
clone_size: few
d_call: -
cdr3_aa: CASTPRGRWESGYTF
cdr3_nt: TGTGCCAGCACCCCGAGGGGACGGTGGGAGAGTGGCTACACTTTC

v_call: TRBV5-1
j_call: TRBJ2-1
clone_size: few
d_call: TRBD2
cdr3_aa: CASSSGTMNEQFF
cdr3_nt: TGCGCCAGCAGCTCCGGGACTATGAATGAGCAGTTCTTC

v_call: TRBV28
j_call: TRBJ2-7
clone_size: many
d_call: -
cdr3_aa: CASSASPGVGENYEQYF
cdr3_nt: TGTGCCAGCAGTGCAAGCCCGGGAGTCGGAGAAAACTACGAGCAGTACTTC

v_call: TRBV7-9
j_call: TRBJ2-7
clone_size: many
d_call: TRBD1
cdr3_aa: CASSSLTGVNPYEQYF
cdr3_nt: TGTGCCAGCAGCTCCCTCACAGGGGTTAATCCCTACGAGCAGTACTTC

v_call: TRBV11-2
j_call: TRBJ2-1
clone_size: many
d_call: TRBD2
cdr3_aa: CASSPLLAGSGYEQFF
cdr3_nt: TGTGCCAGCAGCCCACTACTAGCGGGTTCTGGGTATGAGCAGTTCTTC

v_call: TRBV20-1
j_call: TRBJ2-3
clone_size: few
d_call: -
cdr3_aa: CSRADIGDTQYF
cdr3_nt: TGCAGTCGGGCAGACATAGGAGATACGCAGTATTTT

v_call: TRBV30
j_call: TRBJ1-1
clone_size: many
d_call: TRBD1
cdr3_aa: CAWRDRVNTEAFF
cdr3_nt: TGTGCCTGGAGGGACAGGGTGAACACTGAAGCTTTCTTT

v_call: TRBV20-1
j_call: TRBJ1-4
clone_size: many
d_call: -
cdr3_aa: CSATRGILNEKLFF
cdr3_nt: TGCAGTGCTACCCGAGGGATCTTAAATGAAAAACTGTTTTTT

v_call: TRBV10-3
j_call: TRBJ2-7
clone_size: few
d_call: -
cdr3_aa: CAISGVGTYEQYF
cdr3_nt: TGTGCCATCAGTGGTGTCGGAACCTACGAGCAGTACTTC